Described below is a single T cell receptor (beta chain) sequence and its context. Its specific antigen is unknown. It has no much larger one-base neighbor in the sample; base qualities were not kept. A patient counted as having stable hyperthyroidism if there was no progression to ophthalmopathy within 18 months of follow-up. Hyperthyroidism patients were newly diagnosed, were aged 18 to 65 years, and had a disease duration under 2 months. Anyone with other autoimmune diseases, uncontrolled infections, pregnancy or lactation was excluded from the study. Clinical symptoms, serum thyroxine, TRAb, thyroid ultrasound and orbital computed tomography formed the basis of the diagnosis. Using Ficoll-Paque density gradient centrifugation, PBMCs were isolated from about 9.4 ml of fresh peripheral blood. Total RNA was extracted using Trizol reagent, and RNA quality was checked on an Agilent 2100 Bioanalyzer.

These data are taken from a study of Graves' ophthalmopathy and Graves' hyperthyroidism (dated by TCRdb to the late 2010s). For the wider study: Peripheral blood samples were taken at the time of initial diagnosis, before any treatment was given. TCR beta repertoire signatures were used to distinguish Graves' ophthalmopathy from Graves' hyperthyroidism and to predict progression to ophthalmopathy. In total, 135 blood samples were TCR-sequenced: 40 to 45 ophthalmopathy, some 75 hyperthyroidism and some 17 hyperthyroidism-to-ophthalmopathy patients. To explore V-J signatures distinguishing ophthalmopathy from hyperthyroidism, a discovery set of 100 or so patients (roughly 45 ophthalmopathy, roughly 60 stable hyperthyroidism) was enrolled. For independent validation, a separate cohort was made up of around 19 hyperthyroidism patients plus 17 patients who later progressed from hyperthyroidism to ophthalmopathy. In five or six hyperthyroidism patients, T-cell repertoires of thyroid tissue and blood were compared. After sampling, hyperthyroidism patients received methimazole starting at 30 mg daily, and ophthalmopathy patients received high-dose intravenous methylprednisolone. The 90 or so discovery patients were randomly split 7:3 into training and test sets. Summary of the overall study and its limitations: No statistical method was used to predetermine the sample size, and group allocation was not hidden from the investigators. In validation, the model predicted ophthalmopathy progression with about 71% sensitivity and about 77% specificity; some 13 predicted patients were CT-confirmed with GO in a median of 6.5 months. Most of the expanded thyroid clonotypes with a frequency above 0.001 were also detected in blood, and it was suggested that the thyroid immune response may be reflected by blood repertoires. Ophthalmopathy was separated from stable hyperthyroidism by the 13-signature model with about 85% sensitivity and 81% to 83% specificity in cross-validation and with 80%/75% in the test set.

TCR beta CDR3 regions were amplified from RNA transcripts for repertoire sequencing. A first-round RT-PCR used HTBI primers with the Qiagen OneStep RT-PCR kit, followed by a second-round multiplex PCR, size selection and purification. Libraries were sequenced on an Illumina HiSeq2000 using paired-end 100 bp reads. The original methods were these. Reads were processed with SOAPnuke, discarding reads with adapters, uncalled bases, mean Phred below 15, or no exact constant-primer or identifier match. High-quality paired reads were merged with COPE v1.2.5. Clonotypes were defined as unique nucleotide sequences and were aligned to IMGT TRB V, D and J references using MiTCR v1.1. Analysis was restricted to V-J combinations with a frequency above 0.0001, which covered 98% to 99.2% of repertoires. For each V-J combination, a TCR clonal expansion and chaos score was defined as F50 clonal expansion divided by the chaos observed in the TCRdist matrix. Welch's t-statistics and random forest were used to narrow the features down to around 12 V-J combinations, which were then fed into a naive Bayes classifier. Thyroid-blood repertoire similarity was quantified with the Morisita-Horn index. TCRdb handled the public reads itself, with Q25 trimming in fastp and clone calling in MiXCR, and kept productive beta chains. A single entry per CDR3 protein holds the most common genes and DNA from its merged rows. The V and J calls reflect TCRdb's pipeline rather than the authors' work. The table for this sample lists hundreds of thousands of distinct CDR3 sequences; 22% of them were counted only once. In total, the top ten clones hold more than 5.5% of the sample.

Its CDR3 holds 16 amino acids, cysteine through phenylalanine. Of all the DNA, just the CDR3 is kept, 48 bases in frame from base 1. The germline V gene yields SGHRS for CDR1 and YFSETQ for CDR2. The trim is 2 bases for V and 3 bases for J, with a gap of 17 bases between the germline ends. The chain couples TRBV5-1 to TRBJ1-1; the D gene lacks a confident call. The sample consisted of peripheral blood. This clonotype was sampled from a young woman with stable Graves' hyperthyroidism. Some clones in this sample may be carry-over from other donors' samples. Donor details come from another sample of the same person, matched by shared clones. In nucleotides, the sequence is TGCGCCAGCAGCTTCGGCTCGACTGGAGGAGACACTGAAGCTTTCTTT. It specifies CASSFGSTGGDTEAFF.